This T cell receptor (beta chain) came from a study of regulatory T cells in long-lasting Graves disease. Time point here: newly diagnosed GD, antithyroid drugs for less than 3 months. The authors made the TCR library using RNA they extracted from PBMCs. With iRepertoire HTBI primers and Arm-PCR of CDR3 regions, TCR beta libraries were built. MiXCR, applied by TCRdb to the multiplex PCR reads, yields one record per CDR3 protein. The table has roughly 610,000 distinct CDR3 sequences, about 16% seen once; the top ten hold approximately 18%. The germline V gene has CDR1 SNHLY and CDR2 FYNNEI. The V segment lost 10 bases and the J segment 4 bases; nucleotides outside the gene matches: 8. This CDR3 is built from 14 residues. The data also belong to a second study, concerning T cells in Graves' hyperthyroidism and ophthalmopathy.

The genes are TRBV2 and TRBJ2-2; 8 nucleotides line up with TRBD2. Sequenced material: peripheral blood mononuclear cells (PBMCs), taken at new diagnosis, from a patient treated with antithyroid drugs. The TCR was taken from a woman in her 30s with Graves disease. The CDR3 bases are TGTGCCACCCCGGGGGGGCCGGGCACCGGGGAGCTGTTTTTT. As protein: CATPGGPGTGELFF.